Below are 3 T cell receptor beta chains sequenced from a single sample in a study of OX40 agonist ivuxolimab in advanced cancers. The data were produced by immunoSEQ multiplex PCR, yet TCRdb's version contains in-frame clones alone and is incomplete. Of over 35,000 clones detected, about 83% appear once; the ten largest clones hold roughly 33%. Source: CD4+ or CD8+ T cells sorted from blood, taken in a trial of the OX40 agonist ivuxolimab. The receptors originated from an adult with an advanced solid tumor such as melanoma, head and neck, liver or kidney cancer.

The chain recombines TRBV4-2 with TRBJ2-1; 13 nucleotides align to TRBD2. This CDR3 has 17 residues. V lost 2 bases, J lost 7 bases, and 8 bases stayed unmatched. The V gene's germline CDR1 is LGHNA and CDR2 YNFKEQ. CDR3 coding DNA: TGTGCCAGCAGCCAAAGTACTAGCGGGGGGGCCAGGAATGAGCAGTTCTTC. Amino acid sequence: CASSQSTSGGARNEQFF.

This chain joins TRBV7-9 and TRBJ2-7; D is unresolved. Germline V gene sequence: CDR1 SEHNR, CDR2 FQNEAQ (reference sequence). The germline V and J ends were trimmed by 1 base and 5 bases, with 9 bases remaining between them. The CDR3 has 13 amino acids. CDR3: CASSLDGSDEQYF. DNA for the CDR3: TGTGCCAGCAGCTTAGACGGGTCCGACGAGCAGTACTTC. Full variable domain (remainder filled in from reference TRBV7-9 and TRBJ2-7): DTGVSQNPRHKITKRGQNVTFRCDPISEHNRLYWYRQTLGQGPEFLTYFQNEAQLEKSRLLSDRFSAERPKGSFSTLEIQRTEQGDSAMYLCASSLDGSDEQYFGPGTRLTVT.

This clone appeared once. The chain couples TRBV19 to TRBJ1-4; D unresolved. Looked up from germline, CDR1 is LNHDA and CDR2 is SQIVND (reference sequence). Trimming removed 11 bases at V and 7 bases at J, with 17 bases between. CDR3 size: 13 residues. CDR3 sequence: CAGSPPGSEKLFF. The CDR3 DNA reads as TGTGCCGGGTCTCCCCCCGGGAGTGAAAAACTGTTTTTT.